Described below is a single T cell receptor beta chain sequence and its context. In terms of age and location, participants ranged from roughly 18 to 90 years and lived in 24 US areas. Each participant's cohort was designated according to participant-reported clinical history. In Cohort 3, a recovered donor had either two negative PCRs, clearance, or symptom resolution. The V end lost 3 bases, the J end lost 4 bases, and 14 bases lay between the germline ends. There are 15 residues in the CDR3. Germline loops: CDR1 SGHTA, CDR2 FQGNSA. Profiling relied on immunoSEQ multiplex PCR, and the TCRdb table lists in-frame clones only, not all of them. This repertoire shows 250,000 to 350,000 clones, less than 85% found once; its top ten account for 2% to 3%. These data are taken from a study of blood T cell repertoires in COVID-19. Study overall: The United States, Italy and Spain were the sources of the acute and convalescent COVID-19 samples.

The chain is built from TRBV7-2 and TRBJ2-3, with D unclear. The TCR comes from a woman aged 45-60 years who had recovered from COVID-19. The sample comprised PBMCs or T cells enriched from blood (not recorded which). In nucleotides, the CDR3 is TGTGCCAGCAGCTTCCGGTTGGTCCTGGCAGATACGCAGTATTTT. This encodes CASSFRLVLADTQYF.